This T cell receptor (beta chain) was sequenced during a study of beta chain features in type 1 diabetes. Every bit of the isolated RNA underwent reverse transcription, so sequencing read expressed TCRB transcripts. Measured with immunoSEQ multiplex PCR; TCRdb has only the in-frame clones, and not every one. The data contain 300,000 to 350,000 clones, roughly 13% of them singletons. This clone was found a few times. Its antigen is unidentified. Unmatched junction bases numbered 8, after V lost 4 bases and J lost 0 bases. Germline-derived CDR1 and CDR2 are SGHAT and FQNNGV. The CDR3 covers 17 residues. Whole-study findings and limits: Type 1 diabetes patients had VDJ junctions that carried fewer insertions and more deletions. All four CD4+ subsets from Type 1 diabetes patients carried moderately but significantly shorter TCRB CDR3s.

The receptor comes from a woman aged 18-29 years with type 1 diabetes. This chain uses TRBV11-2 with TRBJ2-2; the match to TRBD1 covers 7 bases. Sequencing was carried out using naive CD4+ T cells from blood. CDR3 nucleotides: TGTGCCAGCAGCTCCCGACAGGGCCCGTCGAACACCGGGGAGCTGTTTTTT. It specifies CASSSRQGPSNTGELFF.